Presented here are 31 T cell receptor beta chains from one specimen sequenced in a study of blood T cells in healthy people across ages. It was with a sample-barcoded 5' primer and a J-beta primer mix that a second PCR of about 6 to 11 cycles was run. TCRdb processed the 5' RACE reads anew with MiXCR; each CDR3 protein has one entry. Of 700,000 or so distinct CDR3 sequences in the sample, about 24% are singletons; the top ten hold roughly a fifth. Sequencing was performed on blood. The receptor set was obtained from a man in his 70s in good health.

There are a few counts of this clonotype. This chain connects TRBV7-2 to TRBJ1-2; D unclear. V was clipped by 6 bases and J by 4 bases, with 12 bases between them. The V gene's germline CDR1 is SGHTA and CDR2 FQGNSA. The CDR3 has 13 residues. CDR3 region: CASRFTESYGYTF. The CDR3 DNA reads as TGTGCCAGCAGGTTCACAGAGTCCTATGGCTACACCTTC.

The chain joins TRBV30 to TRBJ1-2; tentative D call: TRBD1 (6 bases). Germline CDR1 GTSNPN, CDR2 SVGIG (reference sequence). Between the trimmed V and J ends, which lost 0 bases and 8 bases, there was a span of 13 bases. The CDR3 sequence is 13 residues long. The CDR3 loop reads CAWSVGSGDGYTF. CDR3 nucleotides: TGTGCCTGGAGTGTAGGTTCAGGGGACGGCTACACCTTC.

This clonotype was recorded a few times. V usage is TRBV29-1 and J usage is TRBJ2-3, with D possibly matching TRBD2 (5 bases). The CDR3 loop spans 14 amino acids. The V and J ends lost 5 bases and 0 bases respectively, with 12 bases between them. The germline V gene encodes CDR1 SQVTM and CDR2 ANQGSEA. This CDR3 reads CSVPSGLSTDTQYF. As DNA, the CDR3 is TGCAGCGTTCCCTCCGGACTTAGCACAGATACGCAGTATTTT.

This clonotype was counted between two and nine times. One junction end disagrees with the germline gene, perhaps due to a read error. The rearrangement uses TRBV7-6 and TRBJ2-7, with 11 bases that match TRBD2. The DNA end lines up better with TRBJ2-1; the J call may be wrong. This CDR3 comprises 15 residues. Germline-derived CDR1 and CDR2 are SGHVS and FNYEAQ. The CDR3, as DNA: TGTGCCAGTAGCTTACTAGCGGGGGCCCAATTTGAGCAGTTCTTC. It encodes CASSLLAGAQFEQFF.

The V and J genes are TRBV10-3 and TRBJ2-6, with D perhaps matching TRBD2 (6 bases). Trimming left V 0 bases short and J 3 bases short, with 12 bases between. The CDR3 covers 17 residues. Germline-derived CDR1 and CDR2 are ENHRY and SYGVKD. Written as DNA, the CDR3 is TGTGCCATCAGTGAGTCCACGGGGGTTGATGGGGCCAACGTCCTGACTTTC. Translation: CAISESTGVDGANVLTF.

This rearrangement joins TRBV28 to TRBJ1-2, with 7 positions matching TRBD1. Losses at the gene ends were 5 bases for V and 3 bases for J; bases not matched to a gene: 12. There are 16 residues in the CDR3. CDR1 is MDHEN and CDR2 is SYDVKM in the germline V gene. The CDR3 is CASSAWGNRGYYGYTF. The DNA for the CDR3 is TGTGCCAGCAGTGCTTGGGGGAACAGGGGCTACTATGGCTACACCTTC.

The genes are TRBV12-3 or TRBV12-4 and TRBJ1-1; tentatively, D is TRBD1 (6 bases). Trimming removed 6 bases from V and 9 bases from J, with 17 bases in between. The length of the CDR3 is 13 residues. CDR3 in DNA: TGTGCCAGCAGCGTGGGGACACCCGTTCAAGCTTTCTTT. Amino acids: CASSVGTPVQAFF.

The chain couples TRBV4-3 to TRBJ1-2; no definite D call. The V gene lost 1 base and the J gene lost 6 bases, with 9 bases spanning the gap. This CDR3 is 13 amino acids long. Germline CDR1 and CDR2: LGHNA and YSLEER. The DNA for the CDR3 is TGCGCCAGCAGCCAAGTCCGACGAGATGGCTACACCTTC. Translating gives CASSQVRRDGYTF.

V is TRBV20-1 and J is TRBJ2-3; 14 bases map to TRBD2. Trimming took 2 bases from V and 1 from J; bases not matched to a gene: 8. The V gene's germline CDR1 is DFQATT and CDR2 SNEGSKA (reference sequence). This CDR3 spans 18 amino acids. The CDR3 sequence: CSARPGLAGVRGTDTQYF. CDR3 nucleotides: TGCAGTGCTAGACCGGGACTAGCGGGAGTCAGGGGCACAGATACGCAGTATTTT.

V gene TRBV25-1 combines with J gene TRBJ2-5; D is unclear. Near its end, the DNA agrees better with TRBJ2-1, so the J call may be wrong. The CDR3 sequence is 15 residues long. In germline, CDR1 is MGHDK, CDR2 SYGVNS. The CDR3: CASSTSGPNYNEQFF. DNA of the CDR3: TGTGCCAGCAGTACCTCGGGCCCGAATTACAATGAGCAGTTCTTC.

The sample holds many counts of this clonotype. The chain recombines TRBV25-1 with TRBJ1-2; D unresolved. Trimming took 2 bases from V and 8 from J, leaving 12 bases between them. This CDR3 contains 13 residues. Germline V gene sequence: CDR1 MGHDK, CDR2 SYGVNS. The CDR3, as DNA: TGTGCCAGCAGTGAAGTGGGAGTACGCGGCTACACCTTC. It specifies CASSEVGVRGYTF.

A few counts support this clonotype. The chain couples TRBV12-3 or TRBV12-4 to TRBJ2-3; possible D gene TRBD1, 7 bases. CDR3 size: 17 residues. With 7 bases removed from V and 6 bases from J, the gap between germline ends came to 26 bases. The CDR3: CASTRGALGQGVDTQYF. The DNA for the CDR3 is TGTGCCAGCACCAGGGGGGCCCTAGGGCAAGGAGTGGATACGCAGTATTTT.

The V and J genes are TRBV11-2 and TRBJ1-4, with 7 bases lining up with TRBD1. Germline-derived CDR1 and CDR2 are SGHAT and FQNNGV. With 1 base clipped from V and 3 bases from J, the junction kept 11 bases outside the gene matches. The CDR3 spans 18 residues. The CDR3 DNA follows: TGTGCCAGCAGCTTAGTCCCAGGGGGTTCGGGGGCTAATGAAAAACTGTTTTTT. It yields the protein CASSLVPGGSGANEKLFF.

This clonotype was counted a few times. The CDR3, as DNA: TGTGCCAGCAGCTCCTCAGGGGGGGCATTAGCGGGAGTGTACAATGAGCAGTTCTTC. Its translation is CASSSSGGALAGVYNEQFF. The chain is built from TRBV7-9 and TRBJ2-1, with 9 nucleotides matching TRBD2. V was pared by 4 bases and J by 4 bases, with 17 bases of the junction left unmatched. The CDR3 consists of 19 residues. The V gene's germline CDR1 is SEHNR and CDR2 FQNEAQ (reference sequence).

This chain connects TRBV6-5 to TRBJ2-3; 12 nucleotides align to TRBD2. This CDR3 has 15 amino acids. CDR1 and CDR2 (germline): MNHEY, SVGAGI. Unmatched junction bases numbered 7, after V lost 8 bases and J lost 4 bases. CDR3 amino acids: CASSTSGSAADTQYF. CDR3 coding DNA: TGTGCCAGCTCGACTAGCGGGAGTGCGGCAGATACGCAGTATTTT.

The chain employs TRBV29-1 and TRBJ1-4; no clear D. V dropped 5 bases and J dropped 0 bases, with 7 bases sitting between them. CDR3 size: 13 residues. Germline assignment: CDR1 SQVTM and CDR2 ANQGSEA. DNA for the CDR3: TGCAGCGTTCAGGTGACAACTAATGAAAAACTGTTTTTT. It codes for CSVQVTTNEKLFF. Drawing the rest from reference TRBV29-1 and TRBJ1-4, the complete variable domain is SAVISQKPSRDICQRGTSLTIQCQVDSQVTMMFWYRQQPGQSLTLIATANQGSEATYESGFVIDKFPISRPNLTFSTLTVSNMSPEDSSIYLCSVQVTTNEKLFFGSGTQLSVL.

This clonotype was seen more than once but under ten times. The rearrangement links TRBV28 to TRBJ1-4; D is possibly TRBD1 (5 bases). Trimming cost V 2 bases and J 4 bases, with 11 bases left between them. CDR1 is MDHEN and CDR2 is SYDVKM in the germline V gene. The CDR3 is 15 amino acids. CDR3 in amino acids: CASSLVLTVNEKLFF. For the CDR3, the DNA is TGTGCCAGCAGTTTAGTCTTGACAGTTAATGAAAAACTGTTTTTT.

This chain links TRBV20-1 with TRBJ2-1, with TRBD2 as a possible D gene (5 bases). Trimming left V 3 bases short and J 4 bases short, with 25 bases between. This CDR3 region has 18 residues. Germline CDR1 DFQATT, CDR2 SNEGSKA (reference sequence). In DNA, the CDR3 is TGCAGTGCTAGCGCTGGGCAGTTCCAAGCGGTATATTACAATGAGCAGTTCTTC. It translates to CSASAGQFQAVYYNEQFF.

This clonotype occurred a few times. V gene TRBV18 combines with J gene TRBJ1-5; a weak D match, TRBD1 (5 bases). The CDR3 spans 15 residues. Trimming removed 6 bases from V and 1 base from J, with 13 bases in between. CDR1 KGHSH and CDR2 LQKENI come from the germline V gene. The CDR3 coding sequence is TGTGCCAGCTCCCCGCTAGGGGAGAGCAATCAGCCCCAGCATTTT. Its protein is CASSPLGESNQPQHF.

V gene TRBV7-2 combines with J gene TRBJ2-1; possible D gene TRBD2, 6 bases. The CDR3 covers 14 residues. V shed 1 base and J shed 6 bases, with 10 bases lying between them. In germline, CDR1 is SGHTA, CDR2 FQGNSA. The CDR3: CASSLEASANEQFF. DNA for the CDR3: TGTGCCAGCAGCTTAGAGGCTAGCGCCAATGAGCAGTTCTTC. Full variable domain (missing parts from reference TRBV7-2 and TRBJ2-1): GAGVSQSPSNKVTEKGKDVELRCDPISGHTALYWYRQSLGQGLEFLIYFQGNSAPDKSGLPSDRFSAERTGGSVSTLTIQRTQQEDSAVYLCASSLEASANEQFFGPGTRLTVL.

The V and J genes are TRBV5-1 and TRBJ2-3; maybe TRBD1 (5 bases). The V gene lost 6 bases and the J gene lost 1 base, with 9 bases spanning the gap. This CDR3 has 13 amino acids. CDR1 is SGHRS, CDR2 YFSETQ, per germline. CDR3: CASKQGGTDTQYF. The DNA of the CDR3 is TGCGCCAGCAAGCAGGGCGGCACAGATACGCAGTATTTT.

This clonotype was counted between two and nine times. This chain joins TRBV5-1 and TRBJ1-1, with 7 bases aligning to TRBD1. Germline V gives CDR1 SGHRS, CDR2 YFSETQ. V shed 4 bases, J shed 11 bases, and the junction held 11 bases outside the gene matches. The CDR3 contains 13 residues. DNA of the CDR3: TGCGCCAGCAGCGACAAAATCGACAGGGTGGCTTTCTTT. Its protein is CASSDKIDRVAFF.

In DNA, the CDR3 is TGCGCCAGCCGCTACAGGGTAGAAAACACTGAAGCTTTCTTT. Its translation: CASRYRVENTEAFF. The chain couples TRBV5-1 to TRBJ1-1, with D perhaps matching TRBD1 (6 bases). CDR1 SGHRS and CDR2 YFSETQ come from the germline V gene. CDR3 length equals 14 residues. V dropped 7 bases and J dropped 2 bases, with 15 bases sitting between them. Full variable domain (missing parts from reference TRBV5-1 and TRBJ1-1): KAGVTQTPRYLIKTRGQQVTLSCSPISGHRSVSWYQQTPGQGLQFLFEYFSETQRNKGNFPGRFSGRQFSNSRSEMNVSTLELGDSALYLCASRYRVENTEAFFGQGTRLTVV.

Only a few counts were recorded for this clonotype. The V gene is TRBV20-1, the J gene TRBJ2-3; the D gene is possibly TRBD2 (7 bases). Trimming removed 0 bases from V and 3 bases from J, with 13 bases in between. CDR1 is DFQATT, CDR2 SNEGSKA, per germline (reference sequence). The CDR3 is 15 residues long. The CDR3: CSARDWGGATDTQYF. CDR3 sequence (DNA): TGCAGTGCTAGAGATTGGGGGGGGGCTACAGATACGCAGTATTTT.

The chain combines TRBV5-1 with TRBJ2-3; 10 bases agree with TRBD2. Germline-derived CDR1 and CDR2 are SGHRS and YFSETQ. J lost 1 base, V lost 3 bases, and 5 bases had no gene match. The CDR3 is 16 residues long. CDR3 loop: CASSSGTSVGTDTQYF. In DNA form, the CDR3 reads TGCGCCAGCAGCTCCGGGACTAGCGTTGGCACAGATACGCAGTATTTT.

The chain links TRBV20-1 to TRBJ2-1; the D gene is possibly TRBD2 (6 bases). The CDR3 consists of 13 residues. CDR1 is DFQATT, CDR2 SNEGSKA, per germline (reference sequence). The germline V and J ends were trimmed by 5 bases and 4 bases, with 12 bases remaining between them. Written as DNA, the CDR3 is TGCAGTGCTGCCCCGGGAGTTTACAATGAGCAGTTCTTC. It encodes CSAAPGVYNEQFF.

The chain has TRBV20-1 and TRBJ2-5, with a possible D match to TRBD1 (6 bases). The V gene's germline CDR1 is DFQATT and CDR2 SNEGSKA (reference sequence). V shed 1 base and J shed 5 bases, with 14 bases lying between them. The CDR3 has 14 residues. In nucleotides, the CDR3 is TGCAGTGCTAGAGGGGGGCGTGTTTCGGAGACCCAGTACTTC. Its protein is CSARGGRVSETQYF.

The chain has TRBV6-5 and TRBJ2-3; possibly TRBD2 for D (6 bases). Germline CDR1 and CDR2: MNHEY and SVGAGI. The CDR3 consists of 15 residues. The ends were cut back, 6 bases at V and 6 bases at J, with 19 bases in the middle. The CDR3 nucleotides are TGTGCCAGCAGACGGGACTTCACAGGTTTGGATACGCAGTATTTT. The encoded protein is CASRRDFTGLDTQYF.

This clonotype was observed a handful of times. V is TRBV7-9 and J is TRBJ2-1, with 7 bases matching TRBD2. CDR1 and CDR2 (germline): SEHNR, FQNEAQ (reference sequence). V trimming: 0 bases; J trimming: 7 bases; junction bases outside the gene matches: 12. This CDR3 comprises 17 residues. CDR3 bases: TGTGCCAGCAGCTTAGCGCGGGGGACCATAGTGAGGAATGAGCAGTTCTTC. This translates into CASSLARGTIVRNEQFF.

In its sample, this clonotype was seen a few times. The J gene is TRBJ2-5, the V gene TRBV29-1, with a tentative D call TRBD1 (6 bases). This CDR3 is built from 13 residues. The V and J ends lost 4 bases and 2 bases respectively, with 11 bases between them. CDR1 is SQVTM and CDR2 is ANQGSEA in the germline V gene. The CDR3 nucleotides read TGCAGCGTTGGGTGGACAGCTCAAGAGACCCAGTACTTC. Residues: CSVGWTAQETQYF.

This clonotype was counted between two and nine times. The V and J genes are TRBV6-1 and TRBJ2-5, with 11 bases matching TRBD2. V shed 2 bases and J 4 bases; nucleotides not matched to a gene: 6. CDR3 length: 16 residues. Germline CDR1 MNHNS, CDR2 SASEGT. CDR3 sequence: CASSEFGSGRGETQYF. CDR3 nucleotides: TGTGCCAGCAGTGAATTTGGTAGCGGGAGGGGAGAGACCCAGTACTTC.